Below, 7 T cell receptor beta chains from the same sample are listed, as sequenced in a study of identical twins (dated by TCRdb to between 2015 and 2016). The library came from 5' RACE. Data came from an Illumina HiSeq 2000. TCRdb applied fastp at Q25 and MiXCR to the public reads, then kept only in-frame beta chains. Each CDR3 protein gets just one entry, which takes the most common genes and DNA from the rows behind it. This sample gives roughly 230,000 distinct CDR3 sequences in total; around 8.8% of them show up just once. 3% to 3.5% of the sample is held by the ten biggest clonotypes. This sample was shared with a second study, whose subject was yellow fever vaccine responses in identical twins.

Sequenced input: CD8+ T cells sorted from blood. Source of these receptors: a woman in her late teens or twenties in good health.

The rearrangement links TRBV11-1 to TRBJ2-3, with 11 bases that match TRBD2. With V trimmed by 5 bases and J by 2 bases, 12 bases remained unmatched. The germline V gene has CDR1 SGHAT and CDR2 FQDESV (reference sequence). The CDR3 is 18 amino acids. CDR3 region: CASSRPRLAGLVTDTQYF. The CDR3 DNA follows: TGTGCCAGCAGCCGACCCAGACTAGCGGGACTTGTCACAGATACGCAGTATTTT.

This sequence joins TRBV2 and TRBJ2-3; no firm D call. Trimming took off 0 bases at V and 2 bases at J, with 12 bases between the two ends. The CDR3 extends over 16 amino acids. The germline gives CDR1 SNHLY, CDR2 FYNNEI. CDR3 nucleotides: TGTGCCAGCAGTGAAGCGCTTTCCGGACCCACAGATACGCAGTATTTT. Translation: CASSEALSGPTDTQYF.

This clonotype was recorded a few times. CDR3: CASSPLTGVTLKGANVLTF. Here the CDR3 DNA reads TGTGCCAGCAGTCCCCTGACAGGGGTTACCCTTAAGGGGGCCAACGTCCTGACTTTC. The gene calls are TRBV6-2 or TRBV6-3 and TRBJ2-6; 8 nucleotides align to TRBD1. Germline V gives CDR1 MNHEY, CDR2 SVGEGT. Trimming at V came to 5 bases and at J to 4 bases, leaving 16 bases not matched to a gene. This CDR3 contains 19 residues.

This clonotype was observed a handful of times. V usage is TRBV6-1 and J usage is TRBJ1-2; no clear D. Germline V gene sequence: CDR1 MNHNS, CDR2 SASEGT. Trimming took 5 bases from V and 6 from J, leaving 13 bases between them. The CDR3 is 13 residues long. The CDR3 DNA sequence: TGTGCCAGCAGTCTTTTCGGGGAGGATGGCTACACCTTC. It codes for CASSLFGEDGYTF.

This clonotype was observed at least ten times. The chain couples TRBV29-1 to TRBJ1-2; no firm D call. The CDR3 contains 14 residues. Trimming shortened V by 2 bases and J by 4 bases, and 14 bases separated the two germline ends. Germline CDR1 and CDR2: SQVTM and ANQGSEA. The CDR3 nucleotides read TGCAGCGTTGAATGGGTCGGCGTAAGCTATGGCTACACCTTC. Translation: CSVEWVGVSYGYTF.

The chain carries TRBV20-1 and TRBJ2-1; TRBD2 matches 9 bases. CDR1 and CDR2 from the germline V gene are DFQATT and SNEGSKA (reference sequence). V shed 1 base and J 5 bases; nucleotides not matched to a gene: 3. The CDR3 runs to 14 residues. CDR3 protein: CSARALAGHNEQFF. Here the CDR3 DNA reads TGCAGTGCTAGAGCACTAGCGGGTCACAATGAGCAGTTCTTC.

This clonotype was counted many times. The chain combines TRBV29-1 with TRBJ2-7, with TRBD1 identical over 8 bases. This CDR3 is built from 14 residues. Germline CDR1 reads SQVTM; CDR2 reads ANQGSEA. Germline trimming cut 0 bases from V and 4 bases from J; bases unmatched to any gene: 5. DNA for the CDR3: TGCAGCGTTGAAGATGACAGGGGTGGGTACGAGCAGTACTTC. It encodes CSVEDDRGGYEQYF.